Following are 3 T cell receptor beta chains from one sample sequenced in a study of blood T cell repertoires in COVID-19. The repertoire was sequenced with immunoSEQ multiplex PCR; TCRdb's copy has only in-frame clones and lacks some. The sample lists around 43,000 clones, roughly 89% occurring once. Sequencing used peripheral blood. The receptors here all came from a man aged 50 or older with active COVID-19.

A few counts support this clone. The chain employs TRBV18 and TRBJ1-1; no definite D call. The CDR3 is 13 residues long. CDR1 and CDR2 from the germline V gene are KGHSH and LQKENI. Trimming removed 5 bases from V and 0 bases from J, with 7 bases in between. The CDR3 DNA follows: TGTGCCAGCTCAGGAGGAGTGAACACTGAAGCTTTCTTT. Its protein product is CASSGGVNTEAFF.

This clone appeared once. The chain joins TRBV24-1 to TRBJ2-3; possibly TRBD1 for D (5 bases). The V and J ends lost 7 bases and 1 base respectively, with 29 bases between them. This CDR3 region has 20 residues. Germline CDR1 reads KGHDR; CDR2 reads SFDVKD. DNA for the CDR3: TGTGCCACCAGGATATTTCTTTCTAGGGGCAGGGTCGAAGGCACAGATACGCAGTATTTT. This sequence encodes CATRIFLSRGRVEGTDTQYF.

The chain is built from TRBV7-9 and TRBJ2-1; D gene unclear. V shed 1 base and J shed 7 bases, with 5 bases lying between them. The CDR3 extends over 12 amino acids. Germline V gene lookup returns CDR1 SEHNR and CDR2 FQNEAQ (reference sequence). CDR3 residues: CASSLELNEQFF. In DNA, the CDR3 is TGTGCCAGCAGCTTAGAGCTTAATGAGCAGTTCTTC.